Reported below is one T cell receptor beta chain. The sample comes from a study of cytomegalovirus exposure and HLA in healthy donors. From germline, CDR1 is MNHNY and CDR2 SVGAGI (reference sequence). This CDR3 comprises 16 residues. V was pared by 0 bases and J by 5 bases, with 13 bases between. Repertoires were generated with immunoSEQ multiplex PCR, while TCRdb's copy carries only in-frame clones and drops some. The sample records some 150,000 clones, approximately 88% being singletons. This rearrangement joins TRBV6-6 to TRBJ2-2; D might be TRBD1 (5 bases). The clonotype was recovered from a man aged 18 to 30 in good health and CMV-seropositive. Sequences were obtained from PBMCs. CDR3 nucleotides: TGTGCCAGCAGTTACTCAGGGGAAAGACGGACCGGGGAGCTGTTTTTT. Its protein product is CASSYSGERRTGELFF.